These 32 T cell receptor beta chains share one sample of origin, sequenced in a study of naive and memory T cell subsets. The SP2 primer and nested alpha and beta constant region primers amplified ligated cDNA in four rounds. TCRdb reprocessed the 5' RACE reads via MiXCR and lists one record per CDR3 protein. The repertoire holds roughly 48,000 distinct CDR3 sequences, with around 4.7% as singletons. An oligonucleotide containing a UMI was ligated to the 3' end of TCR cDNA. These TCRs come from a female donor in good health.

This clonotype was detected many times. The chain recombines TRBV11-2 with TRBJ1-1; D not certain. This CDR3 is 14 amino acids long. Germline CDR1 SGHAT, CDR2 FQNNGV. V dropped 2 bases and J dropped 2 bases, with 9 bases sitting between them. CDR3 sequence reads: CASSLTTKNTEAFF. In DNA form, the CDR3 reads TGTGCCAGCAGCTTAACCACCAAAAACACTGAAGCTTTCTTT.

This clonotype occurred many times. The chain is built from TRBV6-4 and TRBJ2-3, with 8 bases that match TRBD2. J gave up 2 bases and V 5 bases, and 9 bases lay outside the gene matches. This CDR3 spans 16 amino acids. CDR1 and CDR2 from the germline V gene are MRHNA and SNTAGT. This CDR3 is CASSQLAEGDTDTQYF. In DNA form, the CDR3 reads TGTGCCAGCAGTCAACTAGCGGAGGGTGACACAGATACGCAGTATTTT.

This clonotype was observed many times. V usage is TRBV29-1 and J usage is TRBJ2-5; the D gene is possibly TRBD1 (6 bases). V was shortened by 2 bases and J by 4 bases, with 11 bases between the two germline ends. The CDR3 has 13 residues. The V gene's germline CDR1 is SQVTM and CDR2 ANQGSEA. CDR3 sequence: CSVETGSVETQYF. The CDR3 bases are TGCAGCGTTGAAACAGGGTCAGTAGAGACCCAGTACTTC. Full variable domain (remainder filled in from reference TRBV29-1 and TRBJ2-5): SAVISQKPSRDICQRGTSLTIQCQVDSQVTMMFWYRQQPGQSLTLIATANQGSEATYESGFVIDKFPISRPNLTFSTLTVSNMSPEDSSIYLCSVETGSVETQYFGPGTRLLVL.

The rearrangement links TRBV7-2 to TRBJ2-7; D not certain. The germline V gene encodes CDR1 SGHTA and CDR2 FQGNSA. The CDR3 is 15 residues long. V lost 1 base, J lost 2 bases, and 12 bases lay in between. The CDR3 spells CASSLERVSTYEQYF. The CDR3 DNA follows: TGTGCCAGCAGCTTAGAACGGGTATCCACCTACGAGCAGTACTTC.

This clonotype was recorded at least ten times. This chain connects TRBV5-1 to TRBJ2-3, with 12 positions matching TRBD2. This CDR3 is built from 15 residues. J lost 4 bases, V lost 3 bases, and 3 bases had no gene match. The V gene's germline CDR1 is SGHRS and CDR2 YFSETQ. The CDR3 sequence is CASSSLAGGSDTQYF. DNA of the CDR3: TGCGCCAGCAGCTCGCTAGCGGGAGGGTCAGATACGCAGTATTTT.

In its sample, this clonotype was seen many times. V usage is TRBV7-2 and J usage is TRBJ2-1; D perhaps matches TRBD2 (6 bases). The CDR3 has 16 residues. V was shortened by 2 bases and J by 0 bases, with 11 bases between the two germline ends. CDR1 is SGHTA, CDR2 FQGNSA, per germline. CDR3 coding DNA: TGTGCCAGCAGCTTACTCGCGGGGAGCTCCTACAATGAGCAGTTCTTC. Translation gives CASSLLAGSSYNEQFF. Based on the CDR3 plus reference TRBV7-2 and TRBJ2-1, the full variable domain is GAGVSQSPSNKVTEKGKDVELRCDPISGHTALYWYRQSLGQGLEFLIYFQGNSAPDKSGLPSDRFSAERTGGSVSTLTIQRTQQEDSAVYLCASSLLAGSSYNEQFFGPGTRLTVL.

As regards this clonotype: A clone one base away is much larger, so this may be a read error. This chain connects TRBV27 to TRBJ2-7, with 10 bases matching TRBD2. The CDR3 has 13 residues. Germline V gene data show CDR1 as MNHEY and CDR2 as SMNVEV (reference sequence). V shed 11 bases, J shed 3 bases, and the junction held 7 bases outside the gene matches. In nucleotides, the CDR3 is TGTGCCGGCGGGGGACTAGCGCGCTACGAGCAGTACTTC. Protein sequence: CAGGGLARYEQYF.

This clonotype has at least ten counts. The V and J genes are TRBV6-4 and TRBJ2-2; 8 bases are a match to TRBD2. The J segment lost 3 bases and the V segment lost 0 bases, leaving 0 bases of the junction unmatched. CDR1 and CDR2 from the germline V gene are MRHNA and SNTAGT. The CDR3 is made up of 15 amino acids. This CDR3 is CASSDSSGDTGELFF. In nucleotides, the CDR3 is TGTGCCAGCAGTGACTCTAGCGGGGACACCGGGGAGCTGTTTTTT.

This clonotype was seen ten or more times. The chain joins TRBV6-1 to TRBJ2-3; TRBD1 is a possible D gene (6 bases). This CDR3 is built from 15 residues. Trimming pared 6 bases from V and 1 base from J, leaving 14 bases between. The germline V gene has CDR1 MNHNS and CDR2 SASEGT. Here the CDR3 DNA reads TGTGCCAGCAGGTCAAGGGGGTTCGGCACAGATACGCAGTATTTT. It yields the protein CASRSRGFGTDTQYF.

This clonotype came up many times. The chain has TRBV5-1 and TRBJ2-6, with a weak D call TRBD1 (6 bases). Deletions cut 1 base from V and 2 bases from J, with 16 bases between. This CDR3 is 18 amino acids long. Per germline, CDR1 SGHRS and CDR2 YFSETQ. CDR3 in amino acids: CASSLLKGGRTGANVLTF. CDR3 coding DNA: TGCGCCAGCAGCTTGTTGAAAGGGGGAAGGACTGGGGCCAACGTCCTGACTTTC.

This clonotype appeared many times. The gene calls are TRBV29-1 and TRBJ1-2; D possibly corresponds to TRBD1 (5 bases). In germline, CDR1 is SQVTM, CDR2 ANQGSEA. V lost 6 bases and J 3 bases, leaving 23 bases between the germline ends. CDR3 length: 16 residues. The CDR3 loop is CSVYRGEPFHDYGYTF. CDR3 coding DNA: TGCAGCGTATACCGGGGGGAGCCATTCCACGACTATGGCTACACCTTC.

This clonotype has a count of ten or more. The J gene is TRBJ1-2, the V gene TRBV7-9; 7 bases agree with TRBD1. Germline lookup yields CDR1 SEHNR and CDR2 FQNEAQ (reference sequence). The CDR3 length is 14 residues. Unmatched junction bases numbered 3, after V lost 1 base and J lost 4 bases. The CDR3 reads CASSLGGQAYGYTF. CDR3 nucleotide sequence: TGTGCCAGCAGCTTAGGAGGACAGGCCTATGGCTACACCTTC.

This clonotype was observed many times. This chain uses TRBV5-1 with TRBJ2-5; D might be TRBD2 (6 bases). The V gene's germline CDR1 is SGHRS and CDR2 YFSETQ. The CDR3 is 15 residues long. V lost 2 bases and J 7 bases, leaving 18 bases between the germline ends. The CDR3 DNA is TGCGCCAGCAGCTTAATCCGGGACTTAAAGCGGACCCAGTACTTC. Its translation is CASSLIRDLKRTQYF.

In its sample, this clonotype was seen a few times. The genes are TRBV9 and TRBJ2-1; TRBD2 agrees at 11 bases. The CDR3 length is 15 residues. Germline V CDR1 and CDR2: SGDLS, YYNGEE. The ends lost 4 bases at V and 6 bases at J; junction bases unmatched: 6. CDR3 DNA sequence: TGTGCCAGCAGCTCACTAGCGGGAGTTGGCAATGAGCAGTTCTTC. Encoded protein: CASSSLAGVGNEQFF.

Concerning this clonotype: This may be a read error: a much more frequent sequence differs by one nucleotide. The V call is TRBV5-1, the J call TRBJ1-6, with TRBD1 identical over 7 bases. This CDR3 is built from 14 residues. The V segment lost 1 base and the J segment 13 bases; nucleotides outside the gene matches: 8. In germline, CDR1 is SGHRS, CDR2 YFSETQ. The CDR3: CASSLTETGDPLHF. For the CDR3, the DNA is TGCGCCAGCAGCTTGACGGAAACAGGGGACCCCCTCCACTTT.

This clonotype has ten or more counts. The V gene is TRBV5-1, the J gene TRBJ1-5, with unresolved D. Germline V gene data show CDR1 as SGHRS and CDR2 as YFSETQ. Trimming took off 4 bases at V and 3 bases at J, with 17 bases between the two ends. The CDR3 totals 16 residues. This CDR3 reads CASSPWEGLPNQPQHF. In DNA, the CDR3 is TGCGCCAGCAGCCCCTGGGAAGGGCTACCCAATCAGCCCCAGCATTTT. Full variable domain (rest looked up from reference TRBV5-1 and TRBJ1-5): KAGVTQTPRYLIKTRGQQVTLSCSPISGHRSVSWYQQTPGQGLQFLFEYFSETQRNKGNFPGRFSGRQFSNSRSEMNVSTLELGDSALYLCASSPWEGLPNQPQHFGDGTRLSIL.

This clonotype was counted a single time. V and J are TRBV25-1 and TRBJ2-1, with D perhaps assigned TRBD1 or TRBD2 (6 bases each). Germline loops: CDR1 MGHDK, CDR2 SYGVNS. With 6 bases removed from V and 8 bases from J, the gap between germline ends came to 14 bases. CDR3 length: 13 amino acids. The CDR3 sequence: CASRGAGCHEQFF. The CDR3 nucleotides read TGTGCCAGCAGGGGGGCGGGGTGCCATGAGCAGTTCTTC.

This clonotype was detected many times. The chain recombines TRBV6-5 with TRBJ2-7; perhaps TRBD2 as D (6 bases). The ends were cut back, 2 bases at V and 4 bases at J, with 15 bases in the middle. Germline values: CDR1 MNHEY, CDR2 SVGAGI. The CDR3 covers 15 residues. The CDR3: CASSYQAGSGYEQYF. DNA for the CDR3: TGTGCCAGCAGTTACCAAGCGGGCTCGGGTTACGAGCAGTACTTC.

This clonotype has a count of ten or more. This chain links TRBV20-1 with TRBJ1-1; D gene uncertain. CDR3 length: 14 residues. Germline CDR1 is DFQATT and CDR2 is SNEGSKA (reference sequence). V was pared by 0 bases and J by 2 bases, with 10 bases between. In nucleotides, the CDR3 is TGCAGTGCTAGAGATCCCAAGGGTAACACTGAAGCTTTCTTT. It codes for CSARDPKGNTEAFF.

The chain combines TRBV28 with TRBJ2-7, with a tentative D call TRBD1 (5 bases). This CDR3 is built from 12 residues. The germline V gene encodes CDR1 MDHEN and CDR2 SYDVKM. With 8 bases removed from V and 3 bases from J, the gap between germline ends came to 11 bases. CDR3 bases: TGTGCCAGCGTTACAGGAAGCTACGAGCAGTACTTC. Translation gives CASVTGSYEQYF.

This clonotype showed up many times. This chain joins TRBV6-2 or TRBV6-3 and TRBJ2-6; D is unclear. V lost 6 bases to trimming and J lost 0 bases, with 6 bases between them. In germline, CDR1 is MNHEY, CDR2 SVGEGT. The CDR3 spans 14 residues. CDR3 region: CASSHNSGANVLTF. The CDR3 DNA is TGTGCCAGCAGCCACAACTCTGGGGCCAACGTCCTGACTTTC.

This clonotype occurred many times. This chain links TRBV6-2 or TRBV6-3 with TRBJ2-3, with D possibly called TRBD1 or TRBD2 (6 bases each). Germline V CDR1 and CDR2: MNHEY, SVGEGT. The ends were cut back, 2 bases at V and 11 bases at J, with 17 bases in the middle. The CDR3 totals 14 residues. The CDR3 loop is CASSYGGGNIMQYF. The CDR3 DNA sequence: TGTGCCAGCAGTTACGGGGGCGGGAATATCATGCAGTATTTT.

Many counts were recorded for this clonotype. The chain uses TRBV20-1 and TRBJ2-4; unclear D gene. This CDR3 region has 13 residues. The V gene's germline CDR1 is DFQATT and CDR2 SNEGSKA (reference sequence). The ends were cut back, 3 bases at V and 3 bases at J, with 9 bases in the middle. Here the CDR3 DNA reads TGCAGTGCTAGTCTCACAAGCAAAAACATTCAGTACTTC. This encodes CSASLTSKNIQYF.

In its sample, this clonotype was seen many times. The chain uses TRBV6-1 and TRBJ1-5, with TRBD1 identical over 10 bases. CDR1 MNHNS and CDR2 SASEGT come from the germline V gene. V was clipped by 2 bases and J by 1 base; unmatched bases: 8. CDR3 length: 18 amino acids. The CDR3 DNA reads as TGTGCCAGCAGTGAAAGACAGCGGGACAGGGGAAGCAATCAGCCCCAGCATTTT. It codes for CASSERQRDRGSNQPQHF.

V and J are TRBV7-2 and TRBJ2-3; D perhaps matches TRBD1 (5 bases). The CDR3 sequence is 17 residues long. CDR1 SGHTA and CDR2 FQGNSA come from the germline V gene. The ends were cut back, 1 base at V and 4 bases at J, with 18 bases in the middle. CDR3 bases: TGTGCCAGCAGCTTAGGACAGAGGATAGGTCCCGCAGATACGCAGTATTTT. As protein: CASSLGQRIGPADTQYF.

This clonotype was seen at least ten times. The chain couples TRBV18 to TRBJ2-5; D gene uncertain. Germline lookup yields CDR1 KGHSH and CDR2 LQKENI. The CDR3 totals 12 residues. V was shortened by 3 bases and J by 0 bases, with 2 bases between the two germline ends. The CDR3 DNA reads TGTGCCAGCTCACCGTACCAAGAGACCCAGTACTTC. The encoded protein is CASSPYQETQYF. The entire variable domain, with the rest obtained from reference TRBV18 and TRBJ2-5, is as follows: NAGVMQNPRHLVRRRGQEARLRCSPMKGHSHVYWYRQLPEEGLKFMVYLQKENIIDESGMPKERFSAEFPKEGPSILRIQQVVRGDSAAYFCASSPYQETQYFGPGTRLLVL.

At least ten counts were recorded for this clonotype. The J gene is TRBJ2-1, the V gene TRBV5-1; 15 bases agree with TRBD2. Germline V gene data show CDR1 as SGHRS and CDR2 as YFSETQ. This CDR3 region has 17 residues. V was pared by 4 bases and J by 8 bases, with 10 bases of the junction left unmatched. In DNA, the CDR3 is TGCGCCAGCAGCACCGCCACCGGGACTAGCGGGAGGCATGAGCAGTTCTTC. Translating gives CASSTATGTSGRHEQFF.

This clonotype occurred many times. The chain carries TRBV6-6 and TRBJ2-5; D not certain. The CDR3 consists of 12 residues. Germline CDR1 reads MNHNY; CDR2 reads SVGAGI (reference sequence). The V gene lost 2 bases and the J gene lost 4 bases, with 5 bases spanning the gap. Here the CDR3 reads CASSYRAETQYF. CDR3 nucleotide sequence: TGTGCCAGCAGTTACCGGGCAGAGACCCAGTACTTC.

In its sample, this clonotype was seen many times. The chain carries TRBV20-1 and TRBJ1-5, with TRBD1 identical over 7 bases. This CDR3 comprises 13 residues. Germline V lookup: CDR1 DFQATT, CDR2 SNEGSKA (reference sequence). The V gene end was trimmed by 4 bases and the J gene end by 4 bases; junction bases not matched to a gene: 4. The CDR3 loop is CSAKTGTNQPQHF. In DNA, the CDR3 is TGCAGTGCTAAGACAGGGACAAATCAGCCCCAGCATTTT.

This chain joins TRBV7-2 and TRBJ1-2; TRBD1 aligns across 8 bases. This CDR3 has 19 residues. V was clipped by 0 bases and J by 3 bases; unmatched bases: 15. Germline lookup yields CDR1 SGHTA and CDR2 FQGNSA. CDR3 sequence reads: CASSLALRYNDRGYYGYTF. The CDR3 region has the DNA TGTGCCAGCAGCTTAGCGCTGCGATATAATGACAGGGGCTACTATGGCTACACCTTC.

This clonotype was detected many times. The chain carries TRBV5-1 and TRBJ2-3; 8 bases agree with TRBD2. Germline CDR1 reads SGHRS; CDR2 reads YFSETQ. CDR3 length: 16 amino acids. Losses at the gene ends were 4 bases for V and 0 bases for J; bases not matched to a gene: 7. The CDR3 sequence: CASSPPSGSSTDTQYF. DNA of the CDR3: TGCGCCAGCAGCCCCCCTAGCGGGTCTAGCACAGATACGCAGTATTTT.

This clonotype was seen at least ten times. The CDR3 bases are TGTGCCAGCAGTTTACTTTCTTATGGCTACACCTTC. Its protein product is CASSLLSYGYTF. This chain uses TRBV28 with TRBJ1-2; D is unresolved. V was shortened by 2 bases and J by 5 bases, with 6 bases between the two germline ends. The CDR3 extends over 12 amino acids. Germline V gene lookup returns CDR1 MDHEN and CDR2 SYDVKM.